A single sample is the source of the 8 T cell receptor beta chains below, sequenced in a study of blood T cell repertoires in COVID-19 (dated by TCRdb to about 2020). Library method: the immunoSEQ multiplex PCR assay. TCRdb re-hosts the immuneACCESS table, in-frame sequences only. Its copies lack some clones; in the studies checked, an unresolved V gene accounts for under half of them, and the cause for the rest is not known. This sample lists a few hundred thousand clones; roughly nine tenths were detected once. The leading ten clones occupy 2.5% to 3.5% of the sample. The specimen sequenced was peripheral blood. The receptors come from a woman aged 25-40 years with COVID-19, enrolled during active disease.

V and J are TRBV6-5 and TRBJ1-2; D perhaps matches TRBD1 (5 bases). Trimming cost V 0 bases and J 7 bases, with 15 bases left between them. Germline CDR1 is MNHEY and CDR2 is SVGAGI. CDR3 length: 15 amino acids. The CDR3 region has the DNA TGTGCCAGCAGTTACTCGTCAGGGTCGGTCGGTGGCTACACCTTC. This codes for CASSYSSGSVGGYTF.

The chain recombines TRBV5-1 with TRBJ2-7; 7 bases align to TRBD1. The CDR3 loop spans 15 amino acids. V dropped 0 bases and J dropped 1; count of bases not matched to a gene: 4. Per germline, CDR1 SGHRS and CDR2 YFSETQ. In DNA, the CDR3 is TGCGCCAGCAGCTTGGCCGGGACAGCGTCCTACGAGCAGTACTTC. Amino acid sequence: CASSLAGTASYEQYF.

V gene TRBV3-1 (or the pseudogene TRBV3-2) combines with J gene TRBJ1-3; 9 bases fit TRBD1. There are 17 residues in the CDR3. V was pared by 0 bases and J by 7 bases, with 10 bases of the junction left unmatched. Germline V gene sequence: CDR1 LGHDT, CDR2 YNNKEL (reference sequence). CDR3 region: CASSQDQGQGPGNTIYF. The DNA for the CDR3 is TGTGCCAGCAGCCAAGATCAGGGACAGGGCCCCGGGAACACCATATATTTT.

The chain recombines TRBV10-3 with TRBJ2-1; TRBD2 aligns across 10 bases. Germline lookup yields CDR1 ENHRY and CDR2 SYGVKD. J lost 0 bases, V lost 6 bases, and 2 bases had no gene match. CDR3 length equals 15 residues. CDR3 bases: TGTGCCATCAGGCTAGCGGGAGACTCCTACAATGAGCAGTTCTTC. Translation gives CAIRLAGDSYNEQFF.

The CDR3 protein is CASSHGGADNEQFF. DNA of the CDR3: TGTGCCAGCAGCCACGGCGGGGCCGACAATGAGCAGTTCTTC. This rearrangement joins TRBV3-1 (or the pseudogene TRBV3-2) to TRBJ2-1; D is possibly TRBD2 (6 bases). V lost 3 bases and J 5 bases, leaving 11 bases between the germline ends. This CDR3 spans 14 amino acids. Germline assignment: CDR1 LGHDT and CDR2 YNNKEL (reference sequence).

The chain recombines TRBV28 with TRBJ1-5; possibly TRBD1 for D (6 bases). The CDR3 is 13 residues long. V was shortened by 6 bases and J by 3 bases, with 9 bases between the two germline ends. Per germline, CDR1 MDHEN and CDR2 SYDVKM. CDR3 DNA: TGTGCCAGCAGAGGGGACAACAATCAGCCCCAGCATTTT. This codes for CASRGDNNQPQHF.

The chain uses TRBV6-5 and TRBJ2-5, with 10 bases that match TRBD2. This CDR3 region has 16 residues. V lost 2 bases to trimming and J lost 1 base; unmatched junction nucleotides: 4. Germline V gives CDR1 MNHEY, CDR2 SVGAGI. This chain's CDR3 is CASSYGVAGGQETQYF. CDR3 DNA sequence: TGTGCCAGCAGTTACGGGGTAGCGGGGGGCCAAGAGACCCAGTACTTC.

This chain joins TRBV11-2 and TRBJ1-1; D is perhaps TRBD1 (6 bases). Trimming stripped 0 bases from V and 1 base from J, with 9 bases between. Germline V CDR1 and CDR2: SGHAT, FQNNGV. The CDR3 has 15 amino acids. DNA for the CDR3: TGTGCCAGCAGCTTAGAGGACAGCAAGAACACTGAAGCTTTCTTT. The encoded protein is CASSLEDSKNTEAFF.